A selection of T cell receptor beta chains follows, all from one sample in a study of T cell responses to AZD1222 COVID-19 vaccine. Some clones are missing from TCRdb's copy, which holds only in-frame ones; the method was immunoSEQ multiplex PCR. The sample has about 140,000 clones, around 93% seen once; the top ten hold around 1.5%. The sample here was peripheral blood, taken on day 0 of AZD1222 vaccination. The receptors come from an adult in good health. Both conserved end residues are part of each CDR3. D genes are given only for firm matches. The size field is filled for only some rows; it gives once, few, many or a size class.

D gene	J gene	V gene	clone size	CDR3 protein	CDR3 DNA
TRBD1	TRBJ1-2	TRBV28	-	CASRMIQGSYTF	TGTGCCAGCAGGATGATACAGGGGAGCTACACCTTC
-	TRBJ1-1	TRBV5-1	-	CASSLEPGAANGEAFF	TGCGCCAGCAGCTTGGAGCCAGGGGCCGCTAACGGCGAAGCTTTCTTT
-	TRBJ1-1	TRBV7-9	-	CASSRERGSGTEAFF	TGTGCCAGCAGCCGCGAAAGGGGGAGCGGCACTGAAGCTTTCTTT
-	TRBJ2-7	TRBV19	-	CASSKFGTGHEQYF	TGTGCCAGTAGTAAATTCGGGACGGGACACGAGCAGTACTTC
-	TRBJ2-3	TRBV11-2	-	CASSLARAADTQYF	TGTGCCAGCAGCTTAGCTAGAGCGGCAGATACGCAGTATTTT
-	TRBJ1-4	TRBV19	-	CASSMSRQAINEKLFF	TGTGCCAGTAGTATGTCCCGACAGGCCATTAATGAAAAACTGTTTTTT
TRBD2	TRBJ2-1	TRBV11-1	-	CASSLDLAGYGEQFF	TGTGCCAGCAGCTTAGATCTAGCGGGGTACGGGGAGCAGTTCTTC
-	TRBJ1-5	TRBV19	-	CASSQPGTQNQPQHF	TGTGCCAGTAGCCAACCCGGGACACAGAATCAGCCCCAGCATTTT
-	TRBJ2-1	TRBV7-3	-	CASSWGPSGEQFF	TGTGCCAGCAGCTGGGGGCCAAGCGGTGAGCAGTTCTTC
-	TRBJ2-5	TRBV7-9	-	CASQGYDETQYF	TGTGCCAGCCAAGGCTACGACGAGACCCAGTACTTC
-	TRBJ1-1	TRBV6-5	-	CATDPTYGRNTEAFF	TGTGCCACCGACCCAACGTACGGGCGGAACACTGAAGCTTTCTTT
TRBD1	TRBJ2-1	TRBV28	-	CASSSVGTGFWNEQFF	TGTGCCAGCAGTTCCGTAGGGACAGGGTTTTGGAATGAGCAGTTCTTC
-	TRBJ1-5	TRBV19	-	CASSLPTGPLYSNQPQHF	TGTGCCAGTAGCCTTCCCACGGGACCGCTATATAGCAATCAGCCCCAGCATTTT
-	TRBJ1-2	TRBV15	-	CATSRGPDGFGYTF	TGTGCCACCAGCAGGGGGCCTGATGGCTTTGGCTACACCTTC
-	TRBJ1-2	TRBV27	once	CASDYGYTF	TGTGCCAGTGACTATGGCTACACCTTC
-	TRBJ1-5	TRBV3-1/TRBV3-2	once	CASSSRDSNQPQHF	TGTGCCAGCAGCTCCCGGGACAGCAATCAGCCCCAGCATTTT
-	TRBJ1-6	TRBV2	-	CASSVEKNSPLHF	TGTGCCAGCAGTGTTGAAAAAAATTCACCCCTCCACTTT
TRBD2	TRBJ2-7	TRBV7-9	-	CASSPPGLAGFEQYF	TGTGCCAGCAGCCCGCCGGGACTAGCGGGATTCGAGCAGTACTTC
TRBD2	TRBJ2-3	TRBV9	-	CASSSGTSGFGTQYF	TGTGCCAGCAGTTCCGGGACTAGCGGTTTTGGTACGCAGTATTTT
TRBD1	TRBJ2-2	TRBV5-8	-	CASSLLGQLDTGELFF	TGTGCCAGCAGCTTGCTGGGACAGCTTGACACCGGGGAGCTGTTTTTT
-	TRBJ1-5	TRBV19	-	CASRPQVNSNQPQHF	TGTGCCAGTAGGCCCCAGGTAAATAGCAATCAGCCCCAGCATTTT
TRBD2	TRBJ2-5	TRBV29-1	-	CSVLTSGSQETQYF	TGCAGCGTTTTGACTAGCGGGTCTCAAGAGACCCAGTACTTC
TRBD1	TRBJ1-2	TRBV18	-	CASSPITERTGGDGYTF	TGTGCCAGCTCACCGATCACAGAAAGGACAGGGGGCGATGGCTACACCTTC
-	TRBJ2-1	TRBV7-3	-	CASSLLGGGSYNEQFF	TGTGCCAGCAGCTTACTGGGTGGAGGGTCCTACAATGAGCAGTTCTTC
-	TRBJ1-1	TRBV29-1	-	CSDSNTEAFF	TGCAGCGACTCCAACACTGAAGCTTTCTTT
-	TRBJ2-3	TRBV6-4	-	CASSDSRGSTDTQYF	TGTGCCAGCAGTGACTCGAGGGGGAGCACAGATACGCAGTATTTT
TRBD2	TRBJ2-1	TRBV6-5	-	CASSPGLAGNNEQFF	TGTGCCAGCAGCCCGGGGCTAGCGGGGAACAATGAGCAGTTCTTC
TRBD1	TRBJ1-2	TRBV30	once	CAWGQGARGYGYTF	TGTGCCTGGGGACAGGGGGCGCGTGGATATGGCTACACCTTC
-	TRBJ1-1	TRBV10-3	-	CAISVVQGNTEAFF	TGTGCCATCAGTGTCGTACAGGGCAACACTGAAGCTTTCTTT
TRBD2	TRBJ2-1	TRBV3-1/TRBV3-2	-	CASSRSSGGAGEQFF	TGTGCCAGCAGCCGGAGTAGCGGGGGGGCCGGTGAGCAGTTCTTC
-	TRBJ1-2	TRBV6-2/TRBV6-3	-	CASSYSQLYGYTF	TGTGCCAGCAGTTACTCGCAGCTCTATGGCTACACCTTC
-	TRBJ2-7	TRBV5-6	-	CASSFGPKDVGEQYF	TGTGCCAGCAGCTTTGGGCCGAAGGACGTGGGCGAGCAGTACTTC
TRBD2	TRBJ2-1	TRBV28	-	CASSYRGEGIDEQFF	TGTGCCAGCAGTTATCGGGGGGAGGGCATCGATGAGCAGTTCTTC
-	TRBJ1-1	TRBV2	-	CASAEGDTEAFF	TGTGCCAGTGCTGAGGGGGACACTGAAGCTTTCTTT
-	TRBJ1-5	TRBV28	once	CASTLPGGVYSNQPQHF	TGTGCCAGCACCTTACCGGGTGGCGTCTATAGCAATCAGCCCCAGCATTTT
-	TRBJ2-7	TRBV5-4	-	CASYRDASYEQYF	TGTGCCAGCTACCGGGACGCCTCCTACGAGCAGTACTTC